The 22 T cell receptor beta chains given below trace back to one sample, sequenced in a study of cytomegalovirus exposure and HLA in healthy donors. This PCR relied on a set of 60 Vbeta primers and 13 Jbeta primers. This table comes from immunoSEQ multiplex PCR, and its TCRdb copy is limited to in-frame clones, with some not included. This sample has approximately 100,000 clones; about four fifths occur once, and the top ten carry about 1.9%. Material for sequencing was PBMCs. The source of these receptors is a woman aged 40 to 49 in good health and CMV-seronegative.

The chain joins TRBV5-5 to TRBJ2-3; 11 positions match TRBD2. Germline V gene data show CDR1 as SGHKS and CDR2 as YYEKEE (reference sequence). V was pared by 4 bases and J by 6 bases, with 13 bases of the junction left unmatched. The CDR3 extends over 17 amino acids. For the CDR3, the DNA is TGTGCCAGCAGCCCGCGCGGGACTAGCGGTTTAAGGGATACGCAGTATTTT. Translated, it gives CASSPRGTSGLRDTQYF.

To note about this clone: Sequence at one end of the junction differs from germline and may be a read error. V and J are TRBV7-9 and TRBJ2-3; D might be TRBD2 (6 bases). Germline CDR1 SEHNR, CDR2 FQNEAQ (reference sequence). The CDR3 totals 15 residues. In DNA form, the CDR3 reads TGTTCCAGCAGCTTAGTCTACGGCGGGATGGATACGCAGTATTTT. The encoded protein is CSSSLVYGGMDTQYF.

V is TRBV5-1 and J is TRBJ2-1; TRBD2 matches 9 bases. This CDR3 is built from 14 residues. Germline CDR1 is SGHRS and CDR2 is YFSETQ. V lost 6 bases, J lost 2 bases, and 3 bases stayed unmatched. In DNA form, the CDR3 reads TGCGCCAGCAACCTAGCGGGAACCTACAATGAGCAGTTCTTC. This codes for CASNLAGTYNEQFF.

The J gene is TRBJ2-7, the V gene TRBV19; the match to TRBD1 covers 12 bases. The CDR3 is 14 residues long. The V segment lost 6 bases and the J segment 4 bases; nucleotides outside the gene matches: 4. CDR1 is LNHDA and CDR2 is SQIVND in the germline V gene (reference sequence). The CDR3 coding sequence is TGTGCCAGTAGGCCGGGACAGGGGGCGTACGAGCAGTACTTC. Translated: CASRPGQGAYEQYF.

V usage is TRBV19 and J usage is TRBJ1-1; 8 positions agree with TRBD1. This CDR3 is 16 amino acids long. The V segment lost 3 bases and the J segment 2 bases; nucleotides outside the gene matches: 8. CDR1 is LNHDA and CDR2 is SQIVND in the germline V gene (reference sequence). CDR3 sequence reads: CASSILGTGQNTEAFF. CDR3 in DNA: TGTGCCAGTAGTATCCTCGGGACAGGACAAAACACTGAAGCTTTCTTT.

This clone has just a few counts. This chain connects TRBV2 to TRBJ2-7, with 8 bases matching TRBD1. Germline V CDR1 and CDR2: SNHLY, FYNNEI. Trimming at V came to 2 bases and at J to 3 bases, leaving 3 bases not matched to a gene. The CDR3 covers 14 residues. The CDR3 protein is CASSEPDRVYEQYF. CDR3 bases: TGTGCCAGCAGTGAACCGGACAGGGTCTACGAGCAGTACTTC.

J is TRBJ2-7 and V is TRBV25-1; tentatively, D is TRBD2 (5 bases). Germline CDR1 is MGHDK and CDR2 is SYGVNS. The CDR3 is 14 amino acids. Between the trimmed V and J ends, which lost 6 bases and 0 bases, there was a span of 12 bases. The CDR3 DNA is TGTGCCAGCAGCGGACCGGGAAGCTCCTACGAGCAGTACTTC. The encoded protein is CASSGPGSSYEQYF.

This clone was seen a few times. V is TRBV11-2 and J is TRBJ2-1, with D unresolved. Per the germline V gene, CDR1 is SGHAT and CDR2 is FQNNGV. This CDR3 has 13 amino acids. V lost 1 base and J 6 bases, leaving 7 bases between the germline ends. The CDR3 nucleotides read TGTGCCAGCAGCTTAGGGCTAGTCAATGAGCAGTTCTTC. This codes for CASSLGLVNEQFF.

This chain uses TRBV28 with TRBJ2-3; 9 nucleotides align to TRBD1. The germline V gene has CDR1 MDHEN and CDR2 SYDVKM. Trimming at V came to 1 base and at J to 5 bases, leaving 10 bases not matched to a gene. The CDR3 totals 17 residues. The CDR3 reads CASSLLGGWTGEDTQYF. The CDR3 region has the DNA TGTGCCAGCAGTTTATTAGGGGGGTGGACAGGGGAAGATACGCAGTATTTT. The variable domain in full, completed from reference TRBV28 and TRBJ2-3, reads DVKVTQSSRYLVKRTGEKVFLECVQDMDHENMFWYRQDPGLGLRLIYFSYDVKMKEKGDIPEGYSVSREKKERFSLILESASTNQTSMYLCASSLLGGWTGEDTQYFGPGTRLTVL.

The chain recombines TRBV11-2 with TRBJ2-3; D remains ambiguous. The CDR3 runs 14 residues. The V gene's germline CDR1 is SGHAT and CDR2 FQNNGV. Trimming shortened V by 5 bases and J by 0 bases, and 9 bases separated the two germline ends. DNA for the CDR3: TGTGCCAGCAGCCCCACACGAAGCACAGATACGCAGTATTTT. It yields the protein CASSPTRSTDTQYF.

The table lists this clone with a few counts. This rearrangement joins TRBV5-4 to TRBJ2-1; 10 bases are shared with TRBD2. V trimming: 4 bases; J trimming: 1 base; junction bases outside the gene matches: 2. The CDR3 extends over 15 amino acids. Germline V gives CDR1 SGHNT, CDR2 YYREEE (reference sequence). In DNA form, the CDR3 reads TGTGCCAGCAGCCAGCGGGAGGGGTCCTACAATGAGCAGTTCTTC. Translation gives CASSQREGSYNEQFF.

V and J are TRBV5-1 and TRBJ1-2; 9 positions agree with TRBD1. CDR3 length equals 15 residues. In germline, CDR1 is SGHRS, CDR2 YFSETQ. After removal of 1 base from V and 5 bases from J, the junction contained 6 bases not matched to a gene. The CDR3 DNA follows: TGCGCCAGCAGCTTGACAGGGGGCGCCACATATGGCTACACCTTC. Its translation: CASSLTGGATYGYTF.

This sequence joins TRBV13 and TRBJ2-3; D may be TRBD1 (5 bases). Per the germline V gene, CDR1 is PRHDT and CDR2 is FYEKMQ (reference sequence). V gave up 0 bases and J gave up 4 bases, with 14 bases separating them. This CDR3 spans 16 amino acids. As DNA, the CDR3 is TGTGCCAGCAGCTTAGGCGGCCAGGGCTACGCAGATACGCAGTATTTT. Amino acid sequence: CASSLGGQGYADTQYF.

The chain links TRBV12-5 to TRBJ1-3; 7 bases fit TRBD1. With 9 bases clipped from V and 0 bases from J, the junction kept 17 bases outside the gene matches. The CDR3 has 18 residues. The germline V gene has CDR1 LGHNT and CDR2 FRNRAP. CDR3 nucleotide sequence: TGTGCTAGCCTACTGACAACAGGGGACCCTCCCTCTGGAAACACCATATATTTT. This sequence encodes CASLLTTGDPPSGNTIYF.

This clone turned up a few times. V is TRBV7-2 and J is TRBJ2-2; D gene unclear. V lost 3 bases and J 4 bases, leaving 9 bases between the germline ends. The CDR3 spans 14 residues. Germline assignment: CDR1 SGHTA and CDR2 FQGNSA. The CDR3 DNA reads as TGTGCCAGCAGCTTGAGTAGCTCCACCGGGGAGCTGTTTTTT. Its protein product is CASSLSSSTGELFF.

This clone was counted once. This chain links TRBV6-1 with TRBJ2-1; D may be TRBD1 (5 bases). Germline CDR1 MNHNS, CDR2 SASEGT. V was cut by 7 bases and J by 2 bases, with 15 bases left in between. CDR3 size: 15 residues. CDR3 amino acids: CASTLNRSPYNEQFF. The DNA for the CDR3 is TGTGCCAGCACCCTTAACAGGAGCCCCTACAATGAGCAGTTCTTC.

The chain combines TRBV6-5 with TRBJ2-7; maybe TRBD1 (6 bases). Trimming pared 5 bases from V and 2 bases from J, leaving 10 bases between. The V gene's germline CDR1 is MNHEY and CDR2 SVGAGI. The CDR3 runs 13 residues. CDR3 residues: CASSRTGTYEQYF. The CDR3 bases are TGTGCCAGCAGTCGAACAGGGACCTACGAGCAGTACTTC.

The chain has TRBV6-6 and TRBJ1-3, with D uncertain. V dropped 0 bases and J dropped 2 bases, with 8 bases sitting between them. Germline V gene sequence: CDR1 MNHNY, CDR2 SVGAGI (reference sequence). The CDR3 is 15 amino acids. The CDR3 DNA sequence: TGTGCCAGCAGTTACTCCGGAGAAGCTGGAAACACCATATATTTT. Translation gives CASSYSGEAGNTIYF.

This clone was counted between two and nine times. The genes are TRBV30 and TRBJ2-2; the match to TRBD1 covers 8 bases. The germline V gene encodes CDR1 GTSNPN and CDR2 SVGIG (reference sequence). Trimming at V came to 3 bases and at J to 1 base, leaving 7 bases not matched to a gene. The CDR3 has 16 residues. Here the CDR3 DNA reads TGTGCCTGGAGAGTCACCGGGACAGGGAACACCGGGGAGCTGTTTTTT. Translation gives CAWRVTGTGNTGELFF.

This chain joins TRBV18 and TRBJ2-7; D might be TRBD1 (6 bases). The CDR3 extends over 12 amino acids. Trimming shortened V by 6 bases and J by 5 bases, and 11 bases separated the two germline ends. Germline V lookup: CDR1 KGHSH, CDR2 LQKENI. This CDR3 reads CASSGTGNEQYF. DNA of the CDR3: TGTGCCAGCTCCGGAACAGGGAACGAGCAGTACTTC.

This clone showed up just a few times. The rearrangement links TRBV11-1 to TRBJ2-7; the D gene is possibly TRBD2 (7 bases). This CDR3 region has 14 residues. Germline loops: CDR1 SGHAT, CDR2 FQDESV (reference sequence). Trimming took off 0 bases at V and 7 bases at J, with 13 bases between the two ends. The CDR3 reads CASSLAGGPREQYF. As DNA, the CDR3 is TGTGCCAGCAGCTTAGCGGGGGGGCCGCGAGAGCAGTACTTC.

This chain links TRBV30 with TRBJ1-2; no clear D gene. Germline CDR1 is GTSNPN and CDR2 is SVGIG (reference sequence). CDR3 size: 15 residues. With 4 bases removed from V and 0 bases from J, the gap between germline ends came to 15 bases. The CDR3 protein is CAWTRGGQSNYGYTF. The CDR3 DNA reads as TGTGCCTGGACTCGGGGAGGGCAGTCTAACTATGGCTACACCTTC. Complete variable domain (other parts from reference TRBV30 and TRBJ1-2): SQTIHQWPATLVQPVGSPLSLECTVEGTSNPNLYWYRQAAGRGLQLLFYSVGIGQISSEVPQNLSASRPQDRQFILSSKKLLLSDSGFYLCAWTRGGQSNYGYTFGSGTRLTVV.